The 11 T cell receptor beta chains below come from one sample, sequenced in a study of cytomegalovirus exposure and HLA in healthy donors. Both 60 Vbeta primers and 13 Jbeta primers went into the PCR. Clones were read by immunoSEQ multiplex PCR, and TCRdb kept only the in-frame ones, dropping some. The repertoire has about 160,000 clones, approximately 81% of them found once; the top ten carry approximately 2.3%. The sequencing sample was made of PBMCs. Receptors were obtained from a female donor in good health and CMV-seronegative.

V is TRBV2 and J is TRBJ2-3; TRBD1 aligns across 7 bases. Germline V gene sequence: CDR1 SNHLY, CDR2 FYNNEI. The ends lost 8 bases at V and 5 bases at J; junction bases unmatched: 10. The CDR3 is 14 amino acids. The CDR3 protein is CASGRQGSVDTQYF. CDR3 in DNA: TGTGCCAGCGGTAGACAGGGAAGTGTAGATACGCAGTATTTT.

The CDR3 sequence: CASSLGTDFYEQYF. CDR3 DNA sequence: TGTGCCAGCAGCTTGGGGACAGACTTCTACGAGCAGTACTTC. The V and J genes are TRBV5-5 and TRBJ2-7, with a weak D call TRBD1 (6 bases). With 0 bases removed from V and 3 bases from J, the gap between germline ends came to 10 bases. Per the germline V gene, CDR1 is SGHKS and CDR2 is YYEKEE (reference sequence). The CDR3 runs 14 residues.

In this sample, this clone turned up once. This chain links TRBV18 with TRBJ1-2; D remains ambiguous. This CDR3 is 12 amino acids long. Germline-derived CDR1 and CDR2 are KGHSH and LQKENI. The V gene lost 3 bases and the J gene lost 4 bases, with 6 bases spanning the gap. CDR3 sequence: CASSPDTYGYTF. The CDR3 DNA sequence: TGTGCCAGCTCACCCGACACCTATGGCTACACCTTC. The complete variable domain, with remaining parts taken from reference TRBV18 and TRBJ1-2, reads NAGVMQNPRHLVRRRGQEARLRCSPMKGHSHVYWYRQLPEEGLKFMVYLQKENIIDESGMPKERFSAEFPKEGPSILRIQQVVRGDSAAYFCASSPDTYGYTFGSGTRLTVV.

The chain links TRBV21-1 to TRBJ1-5; TRBD1 is taken as the D call from the table, unchecked against the DNA. TRBV21-1 has pseudogene status. The CDR3 totals 15 residues. The CDR3 loop reads CASSKGQASNQPQHF. Written as DNA, the CDR3 is TGTGCCAGCAGCAAGGGACAGGCTAGCAATCAGCCCCAGCATTTT.

This chain connects TRBV28 to TRBJ1-5; D is unclear. V was pared by 3 bases and J by 7 bases, with 13 bases between. CDR3 size: 14 residues. Germline CDR1 MDHEN, CDR2 SYDVKM. The CDR3: CASSFPAIGQPQHF. The CDR3 coding sequence is TGTGCCAGCAGTTTCCCCGCCATCGGGCAGCCCCAGCATTTT.

This chain links TRBV25-1 with TRBJ1-2; 8 bases are shared with TRBD1. This CDR3 has 14 amino acids. The V gene's germline CDR1 is MGHDK and CDR2 SYGVNS. The V gene end was trimmed by 5 bases and the J gene end by 8 bases; junction bases not matched to a gene: 10. This chain's CDR3 is CASSPPGQVNGYTF. The CDR3 bases are TGTGCCAGCAGTCCCCCGGGACAGGTAAACGGCTACACCTTC.

CDR3: CASSRRDRRQETQYF. The CDR3 region has the DNA TGTGCCAGCAGTCGCCGGGACAGGAGGCAAGAGACCCAGTACTTC. The genes are TRBV28 and TRBJ2-5; 8 bases match TRBD1. Germline loops: CDR1 MDHEN, CDR2 SYDVKM. The ends lost 5 bases at V and 2 bases at J; junction bases unmatched: 7. CDR3 length: 15 residues.

This rearrangement joins TRBV28 to TRBJ2-7; unclear D gene. With 4 bases removed from V and 3 bases from J, the gap between germline ends came to 4 bases. CDR3 length: 11 residues. CDR1 is MDHEN, CDR2 SYDVKM, per germline. CDR3 in amino acids: CASSYNYEQYF. CDR3 bases: TGTGCCAGCAGTTACAACTACGAGCAGTACTTC.

The chain recombines TRBV15 with TRBJ1-1, with a weak D call TRBD1 (6 bases). V dropped 2 bases and J dropped 1 base, with 11 bases sitting between them. This CDR3 has 15 residues. Looked up from germline, CDR1 is LNHNV and CDR2 is YYDKDF (reference sequence). The CDR3 protein is CATSRKRQENTEAFF. In nucleotides, the CDR3 is TGTGCCACCAGCAGAAAGAGACAGGAGAACACTGAAGCTTTCTTT.

The V and J genes are TRBV27 and TRBJ2-7; 13 bases are a match to TRBD2. The J segment lost 5 bases and the V segment lost 5 bases, leaving 6 bases of the junction unmatched. CDR3 length equals 15 residues. Germline CDR1 and CDR2: MNHEY and SMNVEV (reference sequence). CDR3 nucleotide sequence: TGTGCCAGCAGTACTAGCGGGAGGGCCAGCCACGAGCAGTACTTC. It is translated as CASSTSGRASHEQYF.

The chain is built from TRBV12-5 and TRBJ1-2; TRBD1 might be the D (5 bases). The CDR3 has 16 amino acids. Germline loops: CDR1 LGHNT, CDR2 FRNRAP. Trimming shortened V by 0 bases and J by 4 bases, and 15 bases separated the two germline ends. The CDR3 nucleotides read TGTGCTAGTGGTTTGGTACTGAGACAGCGTCGCTATGGCTACACCTTC. It is translated as CASGLVLRQRRYGYTF.